This T cell receptor beta chain was obtained from a study of Graves' ophthalmopathy and Graves' hyperthyroidism. Looking at the study overall: Peripheral blood was gathered at the point of initial diagnosis, before any treatment started. Study-level results: The model's prediction of ophthalmopathy progression had approximately 68% sensitivity and roughly 72% specificity.

Amplified TCR beta CDR3 regions were obtained using RNA transcripts as template. HTBI primers served in a first-round RT-PCR, which a second-round multiplex PCR followed. TCRdb reprocessed the multiplex PCR reads with MiXCR, giving one entry per CDR3 protein. Found here are some 750,000 distinct CDR3 sequences, 40% of them singletons; the top ten hold around 40%. The CDR3 has 12 residues. Trimming took off 3 bases at V and 10 bases at J, with 10 bases between the two ends. The V gene's germline CDR1 is MGHDK and CDR2 SYGVNS. Clinicians diagnosed using symptoms, serum thyroxine, TRAb, thyroid ultrasound and orbital computed tomography. As regards this clonotype: Its antigen is not identified.

This TCR derives from an adult man with Graves' ophthalmopathy. Source material: peripheral blood. This chain joins TRBV25-1 and TRBJ2-1, with D unclear. CDR3: CASSEELGEQFF. The CDR3, as DNA: TGTGCCAGCAGTGAGGAACTGGGGGAGCAGTTCTTC.